These 21 T cell receptor beta chains share one sample of origin, sequenced in a study of T cells after posttransplantation cyclophosphamide. Libraries were prepared by immunoSEQ multiplex PCR; TCRdb keeps only in-frame clonotypes and omits some of them. This table has a few thousand clones, around 55% appearing once. Material for sequencing was memory CD8+ T cells sorted from blood. These TCRs come from a woman aged 55-69 years in good health, CMV-negative, and a related stem cell transplant donor.

The gene calls are TRBV7-9 and TRBJ2-7; D gene unclear. Germline-derived CDR1 and CDR2 are SEHNR and FQNEAQ (reference sequence). The length of the CDR3 is 13 residues. Trimming removed 5 bases from V and 0 bases from J, with 8 bases in between. The CDR3, as DNA: TGTGCCAGCAGCCAGTACGCCTCCTACGAGCAGTACTTC. The encoded protein is CASSQYASYEQYF.

In its sample, this clone ranks as medium-sized. Other DNA sequences in the sample encode the same CDR3. V usage is TRBV27 and J usage is TRBJ1-2; TRBD1 matches 7 bases. Germline CDR1 and CDR2: MNHEY and SMNVEV (reference sequence). The CDR3 is 14 amino acids. V gave up 3 bases and J gave up 4 bases; unmatched junction bases: 5. CDR3 DNA: TGTGCCAGCAGTTTGGGGGGACAGACCTATGGCTACACCTTC. It translates to CASSLGGQTYGYTF.

As for this clone: Other DNA sequences in this specimen translate into the identical CDR3. The chain links TRBV27 to TRBJ2-7, with 8 bases that match TRBD1. In germline, CDR1 is MNHEY, CDR2 SMNVEV (reference sequence). After removal of 6 bases from V and 2 bases from J, the junction contained 15 bases not matched to a gene. CDR3 length equals 17 residues. CDR3 nucleotides: TGTGCCAGCAGCCACTTGGCCGGGACAGGTTTCCCCTACGAGCAGTACTTC. Translating it yields CASSHLAGTGFPYEQYF.

Note on this clone: Additional DNA sequences in this sample encode the identical CDR3. CDR3 nucleotide sequence: TGCAGCGTCGCTACAGGGTTTGGTACAGATACGCAGTATTTT. Amino acids: CSVATGFGTDTQYF. The chain has TRBV29-1 and TRBJ2-3, with D maybe TRBD1 (6 bases). From germline, CDR1 is SQVTM and CDR2 ANQGSEA. Trimming shortened V by 6 bases and J by 3 bases, and 16 bases separated the two germline ends. CDR3 length equals 14 residues.

The chain couples TRBV9 to TRBJ2-1; D not resolved. Between the trimmed V and J ends, which lost 4 bases and 3 bases, there was a span of 14 bases. The CDR3 is made up of 15 amino acids. CDR1 and CDR2 from the germline V gene are SGDLS and YYNGEE. CDR3 coding DNA: TGTGCCAGCAGCCCCGACTTGGCCGGCTACAATGAGCAGTTCTTC. Translating gives CASSPDLAGYNEQFF.

The V and J genes are TRBV7-9 and TRBJ2-7; TRBD2 agrees at 8 bases. The CDR3 length is 14 residues. Germline trimming cut 2 bases from V and 3 bases from J; bases unmatched to any gene: 3. CDR1 is SEHNR, CDR2 FQNEAQ, per germline (reference sequence). The CDR3 DNA follows: TGTGCCAGCAGCTTAAGCGGGAGCTTCTACGAGCAGTACTTC. Translated, it gives CASSLSGSFYEQYF.

The chain couples TRBV27 to TRBJ1-2; D is possibly TRBD1 (6 bases). V was pared by 10 bases and J by 1 base, with 16 bases between. CDR3 length: 14 amino acids. Germline V lookup: CDR1 MNHEY, CDR2 SMNVEV (reference sequence). CDR3 sequence reads: CAINPPQGNYGYTF. In nucleotides, the CDR3 is TGTGCCATCAATCCACCACAGGGTAACTATGGCTACACCTTC.

The V gene is TRBV6-1, the J gene TRBJ2-1; TRBD1 might be the D (6 bases). CDR3 length: 16 amino acids. V dropped 3 bases and J dropped 0 bases, with 12 bases sitting between them. The V gene's germline CDR1 is MNHNS and CDR2 SASEGT. CDR3 residues: CASSEIQGISYNEQFF. The CDR3 DNA follows: TGTGCCAGCAGTGAGATACAGGGCATCTCCTACAATGAGCAGTTCTTC.

This clone was detected only a few times. The chain combines TRBV19 with TRBJ2-1; 8 bases match TRBD2. In germline, CDR1 is LNHDA, CDR2 SQIVND (reference sequence). The CDR3 runs to 15 residues. J lost 9 bases, V lost 7 bases, and 14 bases had no gene match. In DNA, the CDR3 is TGTGCCAGTACGGCTAGCGGGCCTAGTCTAGGTGAGCAGTTCTTC. It encodes CASTASGPSLGEQFF.

This clone was observed once. The chain uses TRBV9 and TRBJ2-1; TRBD2 matches at 7 bases. This CDR3 has 17 residues. Germline trimming cut 3 bases from V and 1 base from J; bases unmatched to any gene: 10. Germline CDR1 is SGDLS and CDR2 is YYNGEE. DNA of the CDR3: TGTGCCAGCAGCGGAATCGAGCGGGGCCAATCCTACAATGAGCAGTTCTTC. Its protein is CASSGIERGQSYNEQFF.

This clone was recorded once. The chain joins TRBV19 to TRBJ1-1; no reliable D call. The CDR3 extends over 13 amino acids. V was shortened by 0 bases and J by 8 bases, with 10 bases between the two germline ends. Looked up from germline, CDR1 is LNHDA and CDR2 is SQIVND (reference sequence). The CDR3 DNA reads as TGTGCCAGTAGTATAGACAGCCCTAGCGAAGCTTTCTTT. It is translated as CASSIDSPSEAFF. Combining the CDR3 with reference TRBV19 and TRBJ1-1 gives the whole variable domain DGGITQSPKYLFRKEGQNVTLSCEQNLNHDAMYWYRQDPGQGLRLIYYSQIVNDFQKGDIAEGYSVSREKKESFPLTVTSAQKNPTAFYLCASSIDSPSEAFFGQGTRLTVV.

This clone is large within its sample. The rearrangement uses TRBV19 and TRBJ1-1, with D possibly TRBD1 on 5 matching bases. CDR3 length: 13 amino acids. Germline V CDR1 and CDR2: LNHDA, SQIVND (reference sequence). Trimming pared 1 base from V and 7 bases from J, leaving 10 bases between. This CDR3 is CASSIVPGIEAFF. The CDR3 bases are TGTGCCAGTAGTATAGTCCCAGGGATTGAAGCTTTCTTT.

J is TRBJ2-1 and V is TRBV5-1, with D maybe TRBD1 (6 bases). Trimming stripped 5 bases from V and 7 bases from J, with 13 bases between. The CDR3 covers 13 residues. The germline gives CDR1 SGHRS, CDR2 YFSETQ. CDR3 nucleotides: TGCGCCAGCAGTTGGGCAGGGGAAAATGAGCAGTTCTTC. Its protein is CASSWAGENEQFF. Supplemented by reference TRBV5-1 and TRBJ2-1, the full variable domain reads KAGVTQTPRYLIKTRGQQVTLSCSPISGHRSVSWYQQTPGQGLQFLFEYFSETQRNKGNFPGRFSGRQFSNSRSEMNVSTLELGDSALYLCASSWAGENEQFFGPGTRLTVL.

V and J are TRBV7-9 and TRBJ2-7; TRBD2 agrees at 7 bases. This CDR3 comprises 15 residues. Germline CDR1 and CDR2: SEHNR and FQNEAQ (reference sequence). Trimming removed 3 bases from V and 2 bases from J; junction bases left unmatched: 7. This CDR3 reads CASSFLIAGTYEQYF. CDR3 DNA sequence: TGTGCCAGCAGCTTTTTAATAGCGGGTACCTACGAGCAGTACTTC.

This rearrangement joins TRBV9 to TRBJ2-1; D is perhaps TRBD1 (7 bases). CDR1 SGDLS and CDR2 YYNGEE come from the germline V gene. The CDR3 is made up of 18 amino acids. V lost 4 bases to trimming and J lost 3 bases, with 23 bases between them. The CDR3 DNA follows: TGTGCCAGCAGCCCAAAATCCCAACAGGGGAGGCTCTACAATGAGCAGTTCTTC. It specifies CASSPKSQQGRLYNEQFF.

The chain recombines TRBV9 with TRBJ1-3; D call uncertain. The V and J ends lost 4 bases and 6 bases respectively, with 11 bases between them. The CDR3 loop spans 13 amino acids. The germline V gene has CDR1 SGDLS and CDR2 YYNGEE. CDR3 DNA: TGTGCCAGCAGCCCAGAGGGCACAAACACCATATATTTT. Its protein product is CASSPEGTNTIYF.

This clone turned up a few times. The V and J genes are TRBV19 and TRBJ1-6; D not certain. This CDR3 is built from 15 residues. Germline V lookup: CDR1 LNHDA, CDR2 SQIVND (reference sequence). V lost 5 bases to trimming and J lost 9 bases, with 17 bases between them. CDR3 sequence: CASSALLGSGSPLHF. The CDR3 bases are TGTGCCAGTAGTGCCCTTCTGGGCTCAGGTTCACCCCTCCACTTT.

The chain recombines TRBV28 with TRBJ1-2, with 9 bases that match TRBD1. Germline V gene sequence: CDR1 MDHEN, CDR2 SYDVKM. Trimming took 5 bases from V and 1 from J; bases not matched to a gene: 11. The CDR3 is 17 residues long. As DNA, the CDR3 is TGTGCCAGCAGTACTCGTTACAGGGGGCCCATTAACTATGGCTACACCTTC. This encodes CASSTRYRGPINYGYTF.

This clone was seen a few times. The chain joins TRBV11-3 to TRBJ2-7, with D possibly TRBD2 on 5 matching bases. Germline values: CDR1 SGHNT, CDR2 YENEEA. The V gene lost 4 bases and the J gene lost 7 bases, with 23 bases spanning the gap. The CDR3 is made up of 16 amino acids. CDR3 coding DNA: TGTGCCAGCAGCTCGCCGGTATTTCTCAACGGACTGGAGCAGTACTTC. The encoded protein is CASSSPVFLNGLEQYF.

By sample share, this clone is hyperexpanded. The chain links TRBV27 to TRBJ2-2; TRBD2 matches 8 bases. Germline CDR1 is MNHEY and CDR2 is SMNVEV (reference sequence). The junction had 8 bases not matched to a gene; V was cut back by 3 bases and J by 8 bases. The CDR3 contains 15 residues. This CDR3 is CASSFGGTRSGELFF. For the CDR3, the DNA is TGTGCCAGCAGTTTTGGCGGGACTAGATCTGGGGAGCTGTTTTTT.

The chain carries TRBV27 and TRBJ2-5, with TRBD1 identical over 7 bases. The closer fit of TRBJ2-7 to the DNA end suggests the J call may be wrong. CDR1 is MNHEY, CDR2 SMNVEV, per germline (reference sequence). The CDR3 length is 14 residues. The CDR3 DNA is TGTGCCAGCAGTTTATTTGGGACAGCATACGAGCAGTACTTC. Its translation: CASSLFGTAYEQYF.